This entry lists 5 T cell receptor beta chains sequenced from one sample in a study of kidney transplant recipient with SARS-CoV-2 infection. TCRdb ran MiXCR on the reads and lists one entry per CDR3 protein. Here the sample spans roughly 250,000 distinct CDR3 sequences, roughly 26% being singletons. Sequenced material: a blood sample, taken at baseline and between days 110 and 120 from a kidney transplant recipient. These receptors all stem from a male patient between 25 and 40 years old who had COVID-19 and was a kidney transplant recipient. Some T cells may have originated in the graft donor.

This clonotype was detected many times. The gene calls are TRBV15 and TRBJ1-1, with D perhaps matching TRBD1 (5 bases). The germline CDR1 and CDR2 sequences are LNHNV and YYDKDF (reference sequence). Trimming took 1 base from V and 11 from J, leaving 20 bases between them. The CDR3 totals 15 residues. The chain's CDR3 is CATSRVGRGFSEAFF. The DNA for the CDR3 is TGTGCCACCAGCAGAGTGGGGAGGGGTTTCTCGGAGGCTTTCTTT.

On this clonotype: Given a much more abundant clone one base away, this may be a read error. In DNA form, the CDR3 reads TGTGCCAACAGTAAGCCGAACTGCATCGGAAAGACCTATGGCTACACCTTC. Translating gives CANSKPNCIGKTYGYTF. The chain uses TRBV6-2 or TRBV6-3 and TRBJ1-2; no reliable D call. This CDR3 region has 17 residues. From germline, CDR1 is MNHEY and CDR2 SVGEGT.

As for this clonotype: Since a much larger clone is just one base distant, this may be a read error. The chain is built from TRBV19 and TRBJ1-2; D call uncertain. Germline V gives CDR1 LNHDA, CDR2 SQIVND (reference sequence). Trimming left V 4 bases short and J 4 bases short, with 22 bases between. The CDR3 extends over 17 amino acids. Written as DNA, the CDR3 is TGTGCCAGTAGTAGATTACTGACAAATCAAAAGACCTATGGCTACACCTTC. It encodes CASSRLLTNQKTYGYTF. Complete variable domain (other parts from reference TRBV19 and TRBJ1-2): DGGITQSPKYLFRKEGQNVTLSCEQNLNHDAMYWYRQDPGQGLRLIYYSQIVNDFQKGDIAEGYSVSREKKESFPLTVTSAQKNPTAFYLCASSRLLTNQKTYGYTFGSGTRLTVV.

This clonotype was counted many times. The rearrangement links TRBV6-1 to TRBJ2-7; unclear D gene. The V gene's germline CDR1 is MNHNS and CDR2 SASEGT. This CDR3 is built from 11 residues. V was pared by 3 bases and J by 4 bases, with 4 bases between. The CDR3: CASSDAYEQYF. The CDR3 DNA sequence: TGTGCCAGCAGTGATGCATACGAGCAGTACTTC.

This clonotype was recorded many times. The V call is TRBV12-3 or TRBV12-4, the J call TRBJ2-7; 7 positions match TRBD1. CDR3 length: 12 residues. V was pared by 3 bases and J by 13 bases, with 9 bases of the junction left unmatched. CDR3 in amino acids: CASSFYRQGRYF. The DNA of the CDR3 is TGTGCCAGCAGTTTCTATCGACAGGGCCGCTACTTC.